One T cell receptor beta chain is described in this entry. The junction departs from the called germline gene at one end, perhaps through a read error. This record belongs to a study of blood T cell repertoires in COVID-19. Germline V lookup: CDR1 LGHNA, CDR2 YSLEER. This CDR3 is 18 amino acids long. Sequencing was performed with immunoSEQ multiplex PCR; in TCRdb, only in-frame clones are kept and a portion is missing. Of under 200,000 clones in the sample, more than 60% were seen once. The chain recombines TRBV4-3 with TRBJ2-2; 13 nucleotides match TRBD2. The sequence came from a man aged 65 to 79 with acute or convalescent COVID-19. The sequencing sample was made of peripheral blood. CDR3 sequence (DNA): TGCGCCCGCAGCCAGGAACTAGCGGGAGGGCCCGGGGGCGGGGAGCTGTTTTTT. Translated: CARSQELAGGPGGGELFF.